These T cell receptor beta chains were read from a single sample in a study of cytomegalovirus exposure and HLA in healthy donors. Assay: immunoSEQ multiplex PCR; the TCRdb copy retains only in-frame clones and omits some. The table has about 120,000 clones, around 79% seen once. Sequencing was done on a sample of PBMCs. The receptors shown here come from a woman between 18 and 29 years old in good health and CMV-seronegative. CDR3s include the opening cysteine and the closing phenylalanine or tryptophan. D genes are given only for firm matches. Clone size is stated in some rows and not others, as once, few, many or a class when expanded.

d_gene	abundance	v_gene	len	j_gene	CDR3nt	CDR3aa
.	.	TRBV11-1	14	TRBJ2-3	TGTGCCAGCAGCTTAGGCGGGTGGAGAGATACGCAGTATTTT	CASSLGGWRDTQYF
.	.	TRBV28	15	TRBJ2-1	TGTGCCAGCAGGCAGGGGGGTAGTGTAATCAATGAGCAGTTCTTC	CASRQGGSVINEQFF
.	.	TRBV30	13	TRBJ1-4	TGTGCCTGGGAGTGGGGGGGCACGGAAAAACTGTTTTTT	CAWEWGGTEKLFF
.	.	TRBV2	11	TRBJ1-1	TGTGCCAGCAGCGGCCGGGGTGAAGCTTTCTTT	CASSGRGEAFF
.	.	TRBV4-3	13	TRBJ2-7	TGCGCCAGCAGCCAAGTCCTTTCCTACGAGCAGTACTTC	CASSQVLSYEQYF
.	.	TRBV5-1	17	TRBJ2-6	TGCGCCAGCAGCTTGGCAATTCGGGGAACTGGGGCCAACGTCCTGACTTTC	CASSLAIRGTGANVLTF
TRBD1	.	TRBV30	15	TRBJ1-2	TGTGCCCGGGACAGGAGATCTTCGGGAAACTATGGCTACACCTTC	CARDRRSSGNYGYTF
.	.	TRBV25-1	14	TRBJ2-5	TGTGCCAGCAGTGAATGGCAGGGGCAAGAGACCCAGTACTTC	CASSEWQGQETQYF
TRBD1	once	TRBV5-1	22	TRBJ2-2	TGCGCCAGCAGCCAACAACAGCCGGGACAGGGGCCCTTCGGGCTGGACACCGGGGAGCTGTTTTTT	CASSQQQPGQGPFGLDTGELFF
.	once	TRBV30	12	TRBJ1-1	TGTGCCTGCCCGGGGGTGAACACTGAAGCTTTCTTT	CACPGVNTEAFF
.	.	TRBV4-3	15	TRBJ2-1	TGCGCCAGCAGCCAAGAGGGGGCCTCCTACAATGAGCAGTTCTTC	CASSQEGASYNEQFF
.	.	TRBV19	14	TRBJ2-7	TGTGCCAGTAGTACCCGACAGCCACCCTACGAGCAGTACTTC	CASSTRQPPYEQYF
TRBD1	.	TRBV19	20	TRBJ1-2	TGTGCCAGTAGTGCCCGGGACAGGGGAGCCGCGGAACCTACTAACTATGGCTACACCTTC	CASSARDRGAAEPTNYGYTF
TRBD1	.	TRBV4-3	17	TRBJ2-3	TGCGCCAGCAGCCACGAGGACAGGGGTGAGGACACAGATACGCAGTATTTT	CASSHEDRGEDTDTQYF
.	.	TRBV29-1	14	TRBJ1-1	TGCAGCGTTGCAGGCGTAACTCGTAACACTGAAGCTTTCTTT	CSVAGVTRNTEAFF
.	.	TRBV11-3	13	TRBJ2-7	TGTGCCAGCAGTAAAGACAGATCCTACGAGCAGTACTTC	CASSKDRSYEQYF
.	few	TRBV7-2	15	TRBJ2-1	TGTGCCAGCAGCTGGGGAGGGGGGAGGGACAATGAGCAGTTCTTC	CASSWGGGRDNEQFF
.	.	TRBV29-1	13	TRBJ1-2	TGCAGCGTTGATCAGGGGCCGCCTAGGGGCTACACCTTC	CSVDQGPPRGYTF
.	few	TRBV4-1	16	TRBJ1-2	TGCGCCAGCAGCCAAGATGGAGCAGGGACTAACTATGGCTACACCTTC	CASSQDGAGTNYGYTF
TRBD1	.	TRBV5-1	15	TRBJ2-2	TGCGCCAGCAGCTGGGGACAGGGCCTTGCCGGGGAGCTGTTTTTT	CASSWGQGLAGELFF